The 30 T cell receptor beta chains below were found in one sample sequenced in a study of breast tumors, draining lymph nodes, adjacent tissues. TCRdb called the multiplex PCR reads again in MiXCR, with one record for every CDR3 protein. The sample gives some 130,000 distinct CDR3 sequences, approximately 22% of which show up once; 2.2% is in the top ten. The lymph nodes were axillary draining lymph nodes from breast cancer patients. Sequencing input: axillary lymph node tissue. The receptors come from a female donor with breast cancer. Some clones in this sample may be carry-over from other donors' samples.

V and J are TRBV15 and TRBJ2-4, with D possibly matching TRBD1 (5 bases). Between the trimmed V and J ends, which lost 0 bases and 0 bases, there was a span of 18 bases. The CDR3 loop spans 19 amino acids. Germline V gives CDR1 LNHNV, CDR2 YYDKDF (reference sequence). Here the CDR3 DNA reads TGTGCCACCAGCAGAGATCTCTTGGGGCAGATGCTAGCCAAAAACATTCAGTACTTC. Translated, it gives CATSRDLLGQMLAKNIQYF.

With respect to this clonotype: Given a much more abundant clone one base away, this may be a read error. The V gene is TRBV5-1, the J gene TRBJ2-7, with TRBD1 matching over 11 bases. In germline, CDR1 is SGHRS, CDR2 YFSETQ. With V trimmed by 2 bases and J by 8 bases, 9 bases remained unmatched. The CDR3 sequence is 15 residues long. The CDR3, as DNA: TGCGCCAGCAGCTTTTGGACAGGGGGCGTTTACAAGCAGTACTTC. Amino acid sequence: CASSFWTGGVYKQYF. The complete variable domain, with remaining parts taken from reference TRBV5-1 and TRBJ2-7, reads KAGVTQTPRYLIKTRGQQVTLSCSPISGHRSVSWYQQTPGQGLQFLFEYFSETQRNKGNFPGRFSGRQFSNSRSEMNVSTLELGDSALYLCASSFWTGGVYKQYFGPGTRLTVT.

This clonotype was observed at least ten times. The chain joins TRBV5-6 to TRBJ1-5; tentative D call: TRBD1 (6 bases). CDR3 length equals 16 residues. The V gene lost 2 bases and the J gene lost 2 bases, with 14 bases spanning the gap. CDR1 SGHDT and CDR2 YYEEEE come from the germline V gene. CDR3: CASSLGTGYGNQPQHF. DNA for the CDR3: TGTGCCAGCAGCTTAGGTACAGGGTACGGCAATCAGCCCCAGCATTTT.

There are many counts of this clonotype. The chain uses TRBV24-1 and TRBJ1-2; weak D call: TRBD1 (6 bases). Germline V CDR1 and CDR2: KGHDR, SFDVKD. V lost 4 bases, J lost 7 bases, and 15 bases lay in between. The CDR3 covers 14 residues. In DNA, the CDR3 is TGTGCCACCAGTGACCCAGGGGTCGACTCTGGCTACACCTTC. Protein sequence: CATSDPGVDSGYTF.

Of note for this clonotype: A much larger clone differs from this one at a single base, so this may be a read error. The chain is built from TRBV2 and TRBJ1-5, with D possibly being TRBD1 (5 bases). Germline loops: CDR1 SNHLY, CDR2 FYNNEI. The CDR3 loop spans 14 amino acids. The CDR3 DNA is TGTACCAGCAGCTCCTCGGGGGAGCAGCAGCCCCAGCATTTT. It specifies CTSSSSGEQQPQHF.

The rearrangement links TRBV30 to TRBJ1-5; tentatively, D is TRBD1 (5 bases). V dropped 1 base and J dropped 5 bases, with 15 bases sitting between them. The CDR3 has 15 amino acids. Germline V gene sequence: CDR1 GTSNPN, CDR2 SVGIG (reference sequence). The CDR3 DNA is TGTGCCTGGAGTGCCTCTCGACAGTGGGATCAGCCCCAGCATTTT. Protein: CAWSASRQWDQPQHF. Supplemented by reference TRBV30 and TRBJ1-5, the full variable domain reads SQTIHQWPATLVQPVGSPLSLECTVEGTSNPNLYWYRQAAGRGLQLLFYSVGIGQISSEVPQNLSASRPQDRQFILSSKKLLLSDSGFYLCAWSASRQWDQPQHFGDGTRLSIL.

This clonotype was seen a few times. The rearrangement uses TRBV19 and TRBJ1-6; D is uncertain. With 3 bases removed from V and 7 bases from J, the gap between germline ends came to 10 bases. Germline lookup yields CDR1 LNHDA and CDR2 SQIVND (reference sequence). The CDR3 extends over 14 amino acids. Here the CDR3 DNA reads TGTGCCAGTAGTATGCTGGCTTTCAATTCACCCCTCCACTTT. It encodes CASSMLAFNSPLHF.

The sample holds many counts of this clonotype. The V call is TRBV9, the J call TRBJ2-5; 10 nucleotides agree with TRBD1. The ends lost 3 bases at V and 5 bases at J; junction bases unmatched: 4. CDR1 SGDLS and CDR2 YYNGEE come from the germline V gene. The CDR3 contains 14 residues. CDR3 amino acids: CASSGQGARETQYF. The CDR3 bases are TGTGCCAGCAGCGGACAGGGGGCAAGGGAGACCCAGTACTTC.

There are many counts of this clonotype. The V call is TRBV7-9, the J call TRBJ2-7; TRBD2 matches 7 bases. The germline CDR1 and CDR2 sequences are SEHNR and FQNEAQ (reference sequence). The CDR3 covers 12 residues. Unmatched junction bases numbered 5, after V lost 7 bases and J lost 5 bases. The CDR3 loop reads CASNRGGDEQYF. The CDR3 nucleotides read TGTGCCAGCAACCGTGGGGGGGACGAGCAGTACTTC.

This clonotype was seen repeatedly, ten times or more. V is TRBV4-1 and J is TRBJ2-7; D is perhaps TRBD2 (5 bases). The CDR3 is made up of 14 amino acids. Between the trimmed V and J ends, which lost 0 bases and 3 bases, there was a span of 9 bases. The germline gives CDR1 MGHRA, CDR2 YSYEKL. This chain's CDR3 is CASSQEASSYEQYF. The CDR3 DNA reads TGCGCCAGCAGCCAAGAGGCTAGCAGCTACGAGCAGTACTTC.

This clonotype occurred many times. The chain couples TRBV4-1 to TRBJ2-5, with 7 bases lining up with TRBD1. V lost 0 bases to trimming and J lost 5 bases; unmatched junction nucleotides: 3. The CDR3 covers 14 residues. CDR1 is MGHRA, CDR2 YSYEKL, per germline. The CDR3 region is CASSQEGGSETQYF. DNA for the CDR3: TGCGCCAGCAGCCAAGAAGGGGGCTCGGAGACCCAGTACTTC.

In its sample, this clonotype was seen many times. The chain joins TRBV6-4 to TRBJ1-6; tentative D call: TRBD1 (5 bases). CDR1 is MRHNA and CDR2 is SNTAGT in the germline V gene. The CDR3 totals 15 residues. With 6 bases removed from V and 1 base from J, the gap between germline ends came to 10 bases. CDR3 loop: CASRTGISYNSPLHF. The CDR3 nucleotides read TGTGCCAGCAGAACAGGAATTTCCTATAATTCACCCCTCCACTTT.

Concerning this clonotype: A much larger clone lies a single base off, so this may be a read error. The chain employs TRBV6-1 and TRBJ2-1; 14 bases map to TRBD2. Germline V gene lookup returns CDR1 MNHNS and CDR2 SASEGT. CDR3 length: 15 residues. CDR3 sequence reads: CASRPTSGRGNEQLF. In nucleotides, the CDR3 is TGTGCCAGCAGGCCGACTAGCGGGAGGGGCAATGAGCAGCTCTTC.

This clonotype was counted between two and nine times. The chain has TRBV6-5 and TRBJ2-5; 9 bases align to TRBD2. Germline assignment: CDR1 MNHEY and CDR2 SVGAGI. The CDR3 totals 17 residues. V shed 6 bases, J shed 0 bases, and the junction held 11 bases outside the gene matches. CDR3 amino acids: CASSRGLAPSNQETQYF. The CDR3 DNA reads TGTGCCAGCAGCCGGGGACTAGCTCCCTCTAACCAAGAGACCCAGTACTTC.

This clonotype came up many times. This chain connects TRBV9 to TRBJ2-7; D could derive from TRBD1 or TRBD2 (5 bases each). The CDR3 covers 14 residues. Trimming cost V 0 bases and J 2 bases, with 9 bases left between them. Germline V gene lookup returns CDR1 SGDLS and CDR2 YYNGEE. This chain's CDR3 is CASSVGGATYEQYF. The DNA for the CDR3 is TGTGCCAGCAGCGTAGGAGGGGCAACCTACGAGCAGTACTTC.

This clonotype was counted many times. The rearrangement uses TRBV6-5 and TRBJ2-3, with D uncertain. The CDR3 extends over 14 amino acids. V lost 6 bases to trimming and J lost 4 bases, with 14 bases between them. The germline V gene has CDR1 MNHEY and CDR2 SVGAGI. CDR3 loop: CASRPPLGSDTQYF. The CDR3 DNA sequence: TGTGCCAGCAGACCACCCCTGGGTTCAGATACGCAGTATTTT.

As for this clonotype: Being one base from a much bigger clone, this may be a read error. The V call is TRBV6-5, the J call TRBJ1-2; D gene unclear. CDR1 is MNHEY, CDR2 SVGAGI, per germline. The CDR3 length is 13 residues. V was trimmed by 5 bases and J by 4 bases, leaving 11 bases between them. CDR3 amino acids: CASSPRARYGYTF. CDR3 in DNA: TGTGCCAGCAGTCCAAGGGCACGCTATGGCTACACCTTC.

This clonotype has ten or more counts. The chain links TRBV20-1 to TRBJ2-5, with 11 positions matching TRBD2. The CDR3 runs to 15 residues. V lost 5 bases, J lost 0 bases, and 5 bases stayed unmatched. Germline V CDR1 and CDR2: DFQATT, SNEGSKA (reference sequence). The CDR3, as DNA: TGCAGTGCTCCTCGACTAGCGGGGCACCAAGAGACCCAGTACTTC. It codes for CSAPRLAGHQETQYF.

A few counts support this clonotype. CDR3 sequence (DNA): TGTGCCAGCAGCTCCGGACAGGGTGGGAAACTGTTTTTT. This encodes CASSSGQGGKLFF. This chain joins TRBV7-6 and TRBJ1-4, with 8 bases matching TRBD1. Germline CDR1 reads SGHVS; CDR2 reads FNYEAQ. V lost 4 bases, J lost 11 bases, and 6 bases stayed unmatched. The CDR3 consists of 13 residues.

This clonotype occurred many times. The rearrangement uses TRBV20-1 and TRBJ2-7; the match to TRBD1 covers 7 bases. CDR1 and CDR2 (germline): DFQATT, SNEGSKA (reference sequence). There are 14 residues in the CDR3. V shed 6 bases, J shed 1 base, and the junction held 9 bases outside the gene matches. The CDR3 coding sequence is TGCAGTGCGGACCCCGGGACAGCATCCTACGAGCAGTACTTC. Translated, it gives CSADPGTASYEQYF.

At least ten counts were recorded for this clonotype. The CDR3 here is CASSQGAGGPQNEQFF. The CDR3 DNA sequence: TGTGCCAGCAGCCAAGGGGCGGGAGGACCCCAAAATGAGCAGTTCTTC. The V gene is TRBV12-3 or TRBV12-4, the J gene TRBJ2-1, with 8 positions matching TRBD2. CDR3 length: 16 residues. The ends lost 6 bases at V and 7 bases at J; junction bases unmatched: 14.

This clonotype showed up many times. The chain links TRBV14 to TRBJ2-2; D is unclear. This CDR3 has 13 amino acids. From germline, CDR1 is SGHDN and CDR2 FVKESK. The ends were cut back, 4 bases at V and 1 base at J, with 4 bases in the middle. The CDR3 protein is CASSRQNTGELFF. The CDR3 region has the DNA TGTGCCAGCAGCCGACAGAACACCGGGGAGCTGTTTTTT. The full variable domain, rest sourced from reference TRBV14 and TRBJ2-2, is EAGVTQFPSHSVIEKGQTVTLRCDPISGHDNLYWYRRVMGKEIKFLLHFVKESKQDESGMPNNRFLAERTGGTYSTLKVQPAELEDSGVYFCASSRQNTGELFFGEGSRLTVL.

On this clonotype: At one boundary the junction diverges from the germline segment, which might be a read error. This chain uses TRBV18 with TRBJ2-3; the match to TRBD2 covers 9 bases. Looked up from germline, CDR1 is KGHSH and CDR2 is LQKENI. The CDR3 is made up of 15 amino acids. The CDR3 bases are TGTGCCAGCTCACCCCTAGCGGGAAGCACAGATACGCGGTATTTT. Protein product: CASSPLAGSTDTRYF.

This clonotype turned up a few times. This chain connects TRBV27 to TRBJ2-5; perhaps TRBD1 as D (5 bases). The CDR3 contains 14 residues. Per germline, CDR1 MNHEY and CDR2 SMNVEV (reference sequence). The V and J ends lost 0 bases and 2 bases respectively, with 7 bases between them. The CDR3: CASSLSGAQETQYF. In nucleotides, the CDR3 is TGTGCCAGCAGTTTATCAGGGGCGCAAGAGACCCAGTACTTC.

This clonotype was detected ten times or more. The chain couples TRBV4-1 to TRBJ1-2; tentative D call: TRBD1 (5 bases). V lost 1 base, J lost 4 bases, and 13 bases lay in between. The length of the CDR3 is 15 residues. CDR1 and CDR2 (germline): MGHRA, YSYEKL. The CDR3 reads CASSQGPGTIYGYTF. The CDR3 DNA follows: TGCGCCAGCAGCCAAGGTCCCGGGACCATCTATGGCTACACCTTC.

The gene calls are TRBV28 and TRBJ1-5, with 9 bases identical to TRBD1. CDR1 is MDHEN, CDR2 SYDVKM, per germline. With 6 bases clipped from V and 0 bases from J, the junction kept 12 bases outside the gene matches. This CDR3 region has 18 residues. The chain's CDR3 is CASRGSGTGPFSNQPQHF. CDR3 nucleotides: TGTGCCAGCAGGGGATCCGGGACAGGGCCTTTTAGCAATCAGCCCCAGCATTTT.

This clonotype has ten or more counts. The chain joins TRBV9 to TRBJ2-1, with D tentatively TRBD2 (6 bases). The CDR3 is 14 residues long. Trimming stripped 0 bases from V and 7 bases from J, with 11 bases between. Germline V gives CDR1 SGDLS, CDR2 YYNGEE. In DNA form, the CDR3 reads TGTGCCAGCAGCGTAGCTACGGGGGAGAATGAGCAGTTCTTC. It encodes CASSVATGENEQFF.

The gene calls are TRBV28 and TRBJ1-2; 9 bases match TRBD1. The trim removed 7 bases at V and 1 base at J, leaving 4 bases unmatched. CDR3 length: 14 residues. Germline V gene lookup returns CDR1 MDHEN and CDR2 SYDVKM. The CDR3 DNA sequence: TGTGCCAGCACCCAGGACAGGGGTAACTATGGCTACACCTTC. As protein: CASTQDRGNYGYTF.

This clonotype came up many times. The chain recombines TRBV12-3 or TRBV12-4 with TRBJ2-1, with a possible D match to TRBD2 (5 bases). Trimming shortened V by 6 bases and J by 0 bases, and 12 bases separated the two germline ends. The CDR3 runs to 15 residues. DNA of the CDR3: TGTGCCAGCAGCTCCGGGATCGCCTCCTACAATGAGCAGTTCTTC. Its translation is CASSSGIASYNEQFF.

This clonotype was detected ten times or more. The chain couples TRBV19 to TRBJ1-5; maybe TRBD1 (5 bases). The CDR3 extends over 14 amino acids. Germline CDR1 reads LNHDA; CDR2 reads SQIVND (reference sequence). V was cut by 6 bases and J by 6 bases, with 15 bases left in between. The DNA of the CDR3 is TGTGCCAGTAGGTGGGCAGCCGGGGGTCAGCCCCAGCATTTT. It translates to CASRWAAGGQPQHF.